This entry lists 20 T cell receptor beta chains sequenced from one sample in a study of sequential checkpoint blockade in melanoma. The method was immunoSEQ multiplex PCR; TCRdb's version includes in-frame clones alone and lacks a portion of them. The sample records around 2,200 clones, under 30% being singletons. Treatment noted: randomized to nivolumab then ipilimumab (arm A) or the reverse (arm B). The sample here was tumor tissue (inferred from file names), taken from a patient given nivolumab and ipilimumab in sequence. The source of these receptors is a human donor with melanoma.

This clone turned up a few times. The gene calls are TRBV11-3 and TRBJ2-5; D gene uncertain. V was trimmed by 3 bases and J by 5 bases, leaving 25 bases between them. Germline V gene lookup returns CDR1 SGHNT and CDR2 YENEEA. The CDR3 runs to 18 residues. The CDR3 protein is CASSFAGSIPIVRETQYF. CDR3 DNA sequence: TGTGCCAGCAGCTTCGCTGGGTCGATTCCGATTGTAAGGGAGACCCAGTACTTC.

The V and J genes are TRBV6-8 and TRBJ1-1; 8 bases are shared with TRBD1. V trimming: 5 bases; J trimming: 3 bases; junction bases outside the gene matches: 8. Germline CDR1 is MNHGY and CDR2 is SAAAGT. This CDR3 spans 15 amino acids. The CDR3 here is CASSRYGGQDTEAFF. Here the CDR3 DNA reads TGTGCCAGCAGTCGTTATGGGGGACAGGACACTGAAGCTTTCTTT.

This chain connects TRBV6-7 to TRBJ1-6, with 8 nucleotides matching TRBD1. TRBV6-7 is classed as an ORF, of uncertain function. There are 15 residues in the CDR3. With V trimmed by 4 bases and J by 9 bases, 8 bases remained unmatched. The CDR3 DNA follows: TGTGCCAGCAGTTCACGACAGGGGAGGAGTTCACCCCTCCACTTT. The encoded protein is CASSSRQGRSSPLHF.

The chain joins TRBV5-1 to TRBJ1-1; unclear D gene. Germline CDR1 reads SGHRS; CDR2 reads YFSETQ. CDR3 length equals 14 residues. With 0 bases removed from V and 0 bases from J, the gap between germline ends came to 6 bases. The CDR3 is CASSLARMNTEAFF. CDR3 nucleotides: TGCGCCAGCAGCTTGGCGCGGATGAACACTGAAGCTTTCTTT.

The J gene is TRBJ1-2, the V gene TRBV6-8; 9 nucleotides match TRBD1. The germline gives CDR1 MNHGY, CDR2 SAAAGT. The CDR3 is 12 amino acids. The junction had 0 bases not matched to a gene; V was cut back by 2 bases and J by 8 bases. CDR3 sequence (DNA): TGTGCCAGCAGTTACACAGGGGGCGGCTACACCTTC. Encoded protein: CASSYTGGGYTF.

This clone appeared a few times. The CDR3: CASAVEGRGEKLFF. Written as DNA, the CDR3 is TGTGCCAGCGCCGTCGAAGGGCGTGGTGAAAAACTGTTTTTT. The V call is TRBV9, the J call TRBJ1-4; D is ambiguous. CDR3 length: 14 residues. The ends were cut back, 7 bases at V and 7 bases at J, with 17 bases in the middle. Per the germline V gene, CDR1 is SGDLS and CDR2 is YYNGEE.

The chain is built from TRBV5-1 and TRBJ2-1; weak D call: TRBD2 (6 bases). Germline-derived CDR1 and CDR2 are SGHRS and YFSETQ. CDR3 length: 16 residues. Trimming shortened V by 4 bases and J by 7 bases, and 21 bases separated the two germline ends. CDR3 protein: CASSPLWGTPRNEQFF. In DNA form, the CDR3 reads TGCGCCAGCAGCCCCTTGTGGGGGACTCCTAGGAATGAGCAGTTCTTC.

This clone was seen more than once but under ten times. This sequence joins TRBV11-3 and TRBJ2-7, with 7 bases that match TRBD1. Germline-derived CDR1 and CDR2 are SGHNT and YENEEA. The CDR3 is made up of 15 amino acids. V was pared by 5 bases and J by 2 bases, with 9 bases of the junction left unmatched. Here the CDR3 reads CASSPGRDSPYEQYF. CDR3 bases: TGTGCCAGCAGCCCAGGACGGGACAGTCCCTACGAGCAGTACTTC.

DNA for the CDR3: TGTGCCAGTAGTATGGTCACTGGAGGGGCCCAAGAGACCCAGTACTTC. As protein: CASSMVTGGAQETQYF. This chain joins TRBV19 and TRBJ2-5; a weak D match, TRBD2 (6 bases). Trimming took 3 bases from V and 1 from J, leaving 15 bases between them. Germline V gene sequence: CDR1 LNHDA, CDR2 SQIVND (reference sequence). This CDR3 contains 16 residues.

By share of the sample, this clone is medium-sized. The CDR3 reads CASSQGGGWTEAFF. DNA for the CDR3: TGTGCCAGCAGCCAAGGGGGGGGATGGACTGAAGCTTTCTTT. This rearrangement joins TRBV11-3 to TRBJ1-1; a weak D match, TRBD1 (6 bases). V was trimmed by 5 bases and J by 5 bases, leaving 15 bases between them. The germline V gene has CDR1 SGHNT and CDR2 YENEEA. CDR3 size: 14 residues.

CDR3 DNA: TGTGCCAGCAGCTACCCGGAGGGGTACAATGAGCAGTTCTTC. The encoded protein is CASSYPEGYNEQFF. The J gene is TRBJ2-1, the V gene TRBV7-6, with D tentatively TRBD2 (6 bases). The CDR3 spans 14 residues. The ends were cut back, 4 bases at V and 4 bases at J, with 11 bases in the middle. Germline-derived CDR1 and CDR2 are SGHVS and FNYEAQ.

This clone was found a few times. CDR3 in DNA: TGTGCCAGTTTGAGGGGGCAGCAGGGCCCTACCTACGAGCAGTACTTC. It specifies CASLRGQQGPTYEQYF. The V and J genes are TRBV6-8 and TRBJ2-7; 7 bases map to TRBD1. CDR3 length: 16 residues. With V trimmed by 9 bases and J by 2 bases, 16 bases remained unmatched. Per the germline V gene, CDR1 is MNHGY and CDR2 is SAAAGT.

The chain has TRBV5-1 and TRBJ2-1; 10 nucleotides match TRBD2. Germline V CDR1 and CDR2: SGHRS, YFSETQ. The CDR3 totals 16 residues. V lost 3 bases, J lost 10 bases, and 13 bases stayed unmatched. CDR3 sequence: CASSSLVSGGLQEQFF. For the CDR3, the DNA is TGCGCCAGCAGCTCTCTGGTTAGCGGGGGGCTGCAGGAGCAGTTCTTC.

This clone is categorized as medium-sized (0.01 to 0.1%). This rearrangement joins TRBV11-3 to TRBJ2-2; possibly TRBD2 for D (5 bases). This CDR3 spans 15 amino acids. From germline, CDR1 is SGHNT and CDR2 YENEEA. Trimming left V 4 bases short and J 5 bases short, with 14 bases between. In nucleotides, the CDR3 is TGTGCCAGCAGCTCCTGGACCTCGGGGACCGGGGAGCTGTTTTTT. Protein: CASSSWTSGTGELFF.

In this sample, this clone turned up a few times. The chain joins TRBV6-8 to TRBJ1-1, with D unclear. There are 17 residues in the CDR3. Germline values: CDR1 MNHGY, CDR2 SAAAGT. Trimming left V 6 bases short and J 0 bases short, with 20 bases between. Written as DNA, the CDR3 is TGTGCCAGCAGCCCTTACAGTCGGGGTGGAATGAACACTGAAGCTTTCTTT. It is translated as CASSPYSRGGMNTEAFF.

The chain employs TRBV11-3 and TRBJ1-1; D perhaps matches TRBD1 (5 bases). The CDR3 has 15 residues. Germline CDR1 SGHNT, CDR2 YENEEA. The germline V and J ends were trimmed by 2 bases and 3 bases, with 13 bases remaining between them. Written as DNA, the CDR3 is TGTGCCAGCAGCTTACAACCCGGGGGGGACACTGAAGCTTTCTTT. Its translation: CASSLQPGGDTEAFF.

This clone was counted once. V and J are TRBV29-1 and TRBJ2-2; TRBD1 or TRBD2 may be the D gene (5 bases each). Per the germline V gene, CDR1 is SQVTM and CDR2 is ANQGSEA. The CDR3 length is 13 residues. Trimming stripped 0 bases from V and 8 bases from J, with 10 bases between. The CDR3 bases are TGCAGCGTTGAAGATGGTGGGGGAGGGGAGCTGTTTTTT. Translated, it gives CSVEDGGGGELFF.

This clone has a handful of counts. This rearrangement joins TRBV10-2 to TRBJ2-2; D gene uncertain. The germline V gene encodes CDR1 WSHSY and CDR2 SAAADI. Trimming took 6 bases from V and 5 from J, leaving 13 bases between them. CDR3 length: 14 amino acids. CDR3 amino acids: CASRQDLGTGELFF. The CDR3 region has the DNA TGCGCCAGCAGGCAAGACCTGGGGACCGGGGAGCTGTTTTTT.

This clone was recorded a few times. This chain uses TRBV6-8 with TRBJ1-3; D gene ambiguous. The CDR3 covers 12 residues. The V gene's germline CDR1 is MNHGY and CDR2 SAAAGT. V dropped 5 bases and J dropped 4 bases, with 6 bases sitting between them. The CDR3 nucleotides read TGTGCCAGCAGTACCCCGGGAAACACCATATATTTT. It yields the protein CASSTPGNTIYF.

This chain links TRBV14 with TRBJ1-2; D possibly corresponds to TRBD1 (6 bases). The CDR3 runs 14 residues. Trimming stripped 1 base from V and 4 bases from J, with 10 bases between. Germline V gene lookup returns CDR1 SGHDN and CDR2 FVKESK. Here the CDR3 reads CASSQADRIYGYTF. CDR3 DNA: TGTGCCAGCAGCCAAGCGGACAGAATCTATGGCTACACCTTC.